Included here is one T cell receptor (beta chain) sequence, with context. The data originate from a study of T cells after yellow fever vaccination. From the 5' RACE reads, TCRdb called clonotypes with MiXCR, one entry per CDR3 protein. The sample records about 340,000 distinct CDR3 sequences, roughly an eighth being singletons. Trimming removed 6 bases at V and 4 bases at J, with 16 bases between. The length of the CDR3 is 15 residues. Germline-derived CDR1 and CDR2 are SGDLS and YYNGEE. The rearrangement joins TRBV9 to TRBJ2-2; D unclear. The specimen was CD4+ T cells sorted from PBMCs, collected 15 days after the yellow fever booster vaccination. The clonotype was recovered from a man younger than 35 who received the YFV17D yellow fever vaccine. CDR3 DNA: TGTGCCAGCAATCGCCAGTTGTTGAGCACCGGGGAGCTGTTTTTT. Protein sequence: CASNRQLLSTGELFF.